This record covers a single TCR beta chain. The V gene end was trimmed by 5 bases and the J gene end by 12 bases; junction bases not matched to a gene: 17. This CDR3 region has 15 residues. The germline CDR1 and CDR2 sequences are SGHAT and FQNNGV. The data were taken from a study of blood T cell repertoires in COVID-19. Study details: The study drew acute and convalescent COVID-19 samples from the United States, Italy and Spain. Sources were T cells, B-cell-depleted T cells, or PBMCs; the material itself was cDNA or gDNA.

Under the authors' procedure: Reference gene primer amplification gave estimated nucleated cell counts. TCRdb's copy holds only in-frame clones and misses some; the assay was immunoSEQ multiplex PCR. V and J calls and clone size are given by that table; D and trimming were obtained from the DNA. The table includes around 620,000 clones, around 90% detected once. Sequencing was performed on peripheral blood. This TCR was recovered from a woman aged 18 to 35 with acute or convalescent COVID-19. V usage is TRBV11-2 and J usage is TRBJ2-7; 9 nucleotides line up with TRBD1. The CDR3 region is CASSQPGGQGIPTYF. In DNA form, the CDR3 reads TGTGCCAGCAGCCAGCCAGGGGGACAGGGAATACCAACGTACTTC. The full variable domain, its missing parts supplied by reference TRBV11-2 and TRBJ2-7, is EAGVAQSPRYKIIEKRQSVAFWCNPISGHATLYWYQQILGQGPKLLIQFQNNGVVDDSQLPKDRFSAERLKGVDSTLKIQPAKLEDSAVYLCASSQPGGQGIPTYFGPGTRLTVT.